These T cell receptor beta chains were read from a single sample in a study of shared T cell receptors in the human thymus. Only in-frame clones appear in the TCRdb table, and some are missing; sequencing was by immunoSEQ multiplex PCR. The sample shows hundreds of thousands of clones, approximately 83% of them seen only once. These data also featured in a second study, about human thymus T cells.

Sample: thymocytes. Every receptor here comes from a girl younger than two with a congenital heart defect. CDR3s include the opening cysteine and the closing phenylalanine or tryptophan. The order of the fields is CDR3 length, clone size, J gene, D gene, V gene, CDR3 DNA, CDR3 protein. D genes are given only for firm matches. Clone size, where shown, is once, few, many, or a class for clones that have expanded.

CDR3 length: 15; clone size: NA; J gene: TRBJ2-7; D gene: NA; V gene: TRBV5-1; CDR3 DNA: TGCGCCAGCAGCTTGGCCGCGCCTCGCCTATTCGAGCAGTACTTC; CDR3 protein: CASSLAAPRLFEQYF
CDR3 length: 16; clone size: NA; J gene: TRBJ1-6; D gene: NA; V gene: TRBV19; CDR3 DNA: TGTGCCAGTAGCCTTTCAGGGTACTCCTATAATTCACCCCTCCACTTT; CDR3 protein: CASSLSGYSYNSPLHF
CDR3 length: 13; clone size: NA; J gene: TRBJ1-3; D gene: NA; V gene: TRBV6-5; CDR3 DNA: TGTGCCAGCAGTTTCATTCCGGGTGACACCATATATTTT; CDR3 protein: CASSFIPGDTIYF
CDR3 length: 16; clone size: once; J gene: TRBJ2-2; D gene: TRBD1; V gene: TRBV29-1; CDR3 DNA: TGCAGCGTTGAAGATCTTACAGGGGGGAGCACCGGGGAGCTGTTTTTT; CDR3 protein: CSVEDLTGGSTGELFF
CDR3 length: 18; clone size: NA; J gene: TRBJ2-7; D gene: NA; V gene: TRBV4-2; CDR3 DNA: TGTGCCAGCAGCCAAGATTACGGACACAGGGCGAAAGCCTACGAGCAGTACTTC; CDR3 protein: CASSQDYGHRAKAYEQYF
CDR3 length: 16; clone size: NA; J gene: TRBJ2-1; D gene: TRBD2; V gene: TRBV7-9; CDR3 DNA: TGTGCCAGCAGCTCCAACGGGGGGGCTGGCTACAATGAGCAGTTCTTC; CDR3 protein: CASSSNGGAGYNEQFF
CDR3 length: 16; clone size: NA; J gene: TRBJ2-1; D gene: TRBD2; V gene: TRBV11-2; CDR3 DNA: TGTGCCAGCAGCTTAGAACTGCGGGGGGGATACAATGAGCAGTTCTTC; CDR3 protein: CASSLELRGGYNEQFF
CDR3 length: 18; clone size: NA; J gene: TRBJ1-6; D gene: TRBD1; V gene: TRBV9; CDR3 DNA: TGTGCCAGCAGCGCAGACAGGGTTTCGCCGGGAGATAATTCACCCCTCCACTTT; CDR3 protein: CASSADRVSPGDNSPLHF
CDR3 length: 14; clone size: NA; J gene: TRBJ2-3; D gene: NA; V gene: TRBV2; CDR3 DNA: TGTGCCAGCAATCGGGGATGGGCGATGGATACGCAGTATTTT; CDR3 protein: CASNRGWAMDTQYF
CDR3 length: 15; clone size: once; J gene: TRBJ1-2; D gene: TRBD1; V gene: TRBV6-5; CDR3 DNA: TGTGCCAGCACTGTGTATAGGGGGCTTAGCTATGGCTACACCTTC; CDR3 protein: CASTVYRGLSYGYTF
CDR3 length: 11; clone size: NA; J gene: TRBJ2-1; D gene: NA; V gene: TRBV2; CDR3 DNA: TGTGCCAGCAGGGACAACAATGAGCAGTTCTTC; CDR3 protein: CASRDNNEQFF
CDR3 length: 13; clone size: NA; J gene: TRBJ2-2; D gene: NA; V gene: TRBV7-3; CDR3 DNA: TGTGCCAGCAGCTTAATAGTATCCGGGGAGCTGTTTTTT; CDR3 protein: CASSLIVSGELFF
CDR3 length: 16; clone size: NA; J gene: TRBJ2-5; D gene: TRBD2; V gene: TRBV7-2; CDR3 DNA: TGTGCCAGCAGCCTAAGACTAGCGGGGGGCCAAGAGACCCAGTACTTC; CDR3 protein: CASSLRLAGGQETQYF
CDR3 length: 17; clone size: NA; J gene: TRBJ1-1; D gene: NA; V gene: TRBV4-3; CDR3 DNA: TGCGCCAGCAGCCAAGATCGCCGTGGAGGGGCGAACACTGAAGCTTTCTTT; CDR3 protein: CASSQDRRGGANTEAFF
CDR3 length: 15; clone size: NA; J gene: TRBJ2-1; D gene: NA; V gene: TRBV9; CDR3 DNA: TGTGCCAGCAGCTCACGACAGATAGCCTACAATGAGCAGTTCTTC; CDR3 protein: CASSSRQIAYNEQFF
CDR3 length: 13; clone size: NA; J gene: TRBJ2-5; D gene: NA; V gene: TRBV10-2; CDR3 DNA: TGCGCCAGCAGTGAGTCACGTGAGGAGACCCAGTACTTC; CDR3 protein: CASSESREETQYF
CDR3 length: 16; clone size: NA; J gene: TRBJ2-3; D gene: TRBD2; V gene: TRBV7-2; CDR3 DNA: TGTGCCAGCAGCTCCTCTAGCGGGGGGGCTTTAGATACGCAGTATTTT; CDR3 protein: CASSSSSGGALDTQYF
CDR3 length: 16; clone size: NA; J gene: TRBJ1-5; D gene: NA; V gene: TRBV10-2; CDR3 DNA: TGCGCCAGCAATACAAGACAGACGAGTACTGATCAGCCCCAGCATTTT; CDR3 protein: CASNTRQTSTDQPQHF
CDR3 length: 17; clone size: NA; J gene: TRBJ1-5; D gene: NA; V gene: TRBV15; CDR3 DNA: TGTGCCACCAGCAGAGTTGGGACAAAATATAGCAATCAGCCCCAGCATTTT; CDR3 protein: CATSRVGTKYSNQPQHF
CDR3 length: 14; clone size: NA; J gene: TRBJ2-1; D gene: TRBD2; V gene: TRBV5-4; CDR3 DNA: TGTGCCAGCAGCTTGGATTCTATGCGGGGGGTTCAGTTCTTC; CDR3 protein: CASSLDSMRGVQFF
CDR3 length: 13; clone size: NA; J gene: TRBJ1-1; D gene: NA; V gene: TRBV19; CDR3 DNA: TGTGCCAGTAGTAGCGACAAACGGATTGAAGCTTTCTTT; CDR3 protein: CASSSDKRIEAFF
CDR3 length: 14; clone size: once; J gene: TRBJ1-5; D gene: NA; V gene: TRBV5-6; CDR3 DNA: TGTGCCAGCAGCCTAGGGGGAGGCAATCAGCCCCAGCATTTT; CDR3 protein: CASSLGGGNQPQHF
CDR3 length: 14; clone size: NA; J gene: TRBJ1-1; D gene: NA; V gene: TRBV7-2; CDR3 DNA: TGTGCCAGCAGCTTAGTGGCGGCTGGGACTGAAGCTTTCTTT; CDR3 protein: CASSLVAAGTEAFF